These T cell receptor beta chains were read from a single sample in a study of shared clonotypes between healthy human individuals. The data were produced by immunoSEQ multiplex PCR, yet TCRdb's version contains in-frame clones alone and is incomplete. The data hold about 680,000 clones, with under 95% observed a single time. The specimen sequenced was naive CD8+ T cells sorted from blood. The receptors shown here come from a man aged 25 to 40 in good health. The CDR3 runs from the conserved cysteine through the conserved F or W. A D gene is named only where the DNA matches it firmly. Size values are once, few and many counts, or a class for expanded clones, and some rows have none.

j_gene: TRBJ1-5; abundance: NA; v_gene: TRBV6-5; d_gene: NA; CDR3nt: TGTGCCAGCAGTTTAGACAGTAATAGCAATCAGCCCCAGCATTTT; CDR3aa: CASSLDSNSNQPQHF
j_gene: TRBJ2-5; abundance: NA; v_gene: TRBV9; d_gene: TRBD2; CDR3nt: TGTGCCAGCAACCTAGCGGGAGCTACGCAAGAGACCCAGTACTTC; CDR3aa: CASNLAGATQETQYF
j_gene: TRBJ2-2; abundance: NA; v_gene: TRBV9; d_gene: NA; CDR3nt: TGTGCCAGCAGCTCTGGGACCGGGGAGCTGTTTTTT; CDR3aa: CASSSGTGELFF
j_gene: TRBJ2-7; abundance: NA; v_gene: TRBV2; d_gene: NA; CDR3nt: TGTGCCAGCAGTGAATCTGGGGTGTCGAGCTCCTACGAGCAGTACTTC; CDR3aa: CASSESGVSSSYEQYF
j_gene: TRBJ2-1; abundance: once; v_gene: TRBV7-9; d_gene: TRBD2; CDR3nt: TGTGCCAGCAGCTTAAGCGGGAGGGCCGATGAGCAGTTCTTC; CDR3aa: CASSLSGRADEQFF
j_gene: TRBJ2-1; abundance: NA; v_gene: TRBV4-1; d_gene: NA; CDR3nt: TGCGCCAGCAGCTTAACCAAAGACGATGAGCAGTTCTTC; CDR3aa: CASSLTKDDEQFF
j_gene: TRBJ1-4; abundance: NA; v_gene: TRBV2; d_gene: TRBD1; CDR3nt: TGTGCCAGCGTCTTGGACAGGGGCGGGGAAAAACTGTTTTTT; CDR3aa: CASVLDRGGEKLFF
j_gene: TRBJ2-1; abundance: NA; v_gene: TRBV28; d_gene: NA; CDR3nt: TGTGCCAGCAGTTTAGGGACGTTTGGTTTCTTC; CDR3aa: CASSLGTFGFF
j_gene: TRBJ2-3; abundance: once; v_gene: TRBV13; d_gene: NA; CDR3nt: TGTGCCAGCAGATCGGGAAGGTTGGATACGCAGTATTTT; CDR3aa: CASRSGRLDTQYF
j_gene: TRBJ2-7; abundance: once; v_gene: TRBV7-9; d_gene: TRBD2; CDR3nt: TGTGCCAGCAGCTCCTCTGGCGGGAGGGCCGAGTACGAGCAGTACTTC; CDR3aa: CASSSSGGRAEYEQYF
j_gene: TRBJ2-2; abundance: NA; v_gene: TRBV27; d_gene: NA; CDR3nt: TGTGCCACCTTTGGCGGGGTGGTCGGCACCGGGGAGCTGTTTTTT; CDR3aa: CATFGGVVGTGELFF